This passage covers 2 T cell receptor beta chains from one sample sequenced in a study of blood T cells in healthy people across ages (dated by TCRdb to about 2015). Receptor amplification or capture employed 5' RACE. TCRdb shows the sequencer as Illumina HiSeq 2500. The second PCR ran for about 6 to 11 cycles and used a J-beta primer mix along with a sample-barcoded 5' primer. The public reads were quality trimmed at Q25 with fastp and then assembled into clones with MiXCR by TCRdb, keeping productive beta chains. Entries are consolidated by CDR3 protein sequence, retaining the most common genes and DNA. This sample lists just under 550,000 distinct CDR3 sequences; about 24% were detected once. The top ten constitute under 9% of the sample. In addition, the sample was reused for a study of T cells of mothers and their children.

The source material was blood. Source of these receptors: a boy aged 5-17 years in good health.

The chain's CDR3 is CASSYSLSSRGDSPLHF. The CDR3 nucleotides are TGTGCCAGCAGTTACTCGTTATCGTCGAGGGGGGATTCACCCCTCCACTTT. V gene TRBV6-5 combines with J gene TRBJ1-6; D perhaps matches TRBD1 (6 bases). The CDR3 is 17 residues long. CDR1 is MNHEY and CDR2 is SVGAGI in the germline V gene. Between the trimmed V and J ends, which lost 0 bases and 8 bases, there was a span of 17 bases.

This sequence joins TRBV21-1 and TRBJ2-1; TRBD2 is taken as the D call from the table, unchecked against the DNA. The J call may be incorrect, as the DNA end agrees better with TRBJ2-7. TRBV21-1 is flagged as a pseudogene. This CDR3 region has 18 residues. CDR3 residues: CASSKVRLAGDGSYEQYF. The CDR3 coding sequence is TGTGCCAGCAGCAAAGTGCGCCTAGCGGGAGACGGTTCCTACGAGCAGTACTTC.